This entry describes one TCR beta chain. This record belongs to a study of blood T cell repertoires in COVID-19. As for the study in general: Some COVID-19 samples were acute and others convalescent; all came from the United States, Italy and Spain. PBMCs, B-cell-depleted T cells, or T cells were the source of the cDNA or gDNA that made up the material.

Original processing notes: Reference gene primer amplification gave nucleated cell count estimates. Sequencing used immunoSEQ multiplex PCR; TCRdb keeps in-frame clones, though not all of them. V and J calls and clone size are as listed in that table; D and trimming were resolved from the DNA. The table lists some 160,000 clones, roughly 84% of them singletons, with about 11% in the top ten. The CDR3 spans 18 residues. Per germline, CDR1 LNHDA and CDR2 SQIVND (reference sequence). Deletions cut 5 bases from V and 0 bases from J, with 19 bases between. The chain employs TRBV19 and TRBJ1-4; the D gene is possibly TRBD1 (6 bases). Material for sequencing was peripheral blood. The clonotype was recovered from a man in his 70s with active or convalescent COVID-19. DNA of the CDR3: TGTGCCAGTAGTCCGCAGGGGTTTCAGTTGGCAACTAATGAAAAACTGTTTTTT. Protein product: CASSPQGFQLATNEKLFF.